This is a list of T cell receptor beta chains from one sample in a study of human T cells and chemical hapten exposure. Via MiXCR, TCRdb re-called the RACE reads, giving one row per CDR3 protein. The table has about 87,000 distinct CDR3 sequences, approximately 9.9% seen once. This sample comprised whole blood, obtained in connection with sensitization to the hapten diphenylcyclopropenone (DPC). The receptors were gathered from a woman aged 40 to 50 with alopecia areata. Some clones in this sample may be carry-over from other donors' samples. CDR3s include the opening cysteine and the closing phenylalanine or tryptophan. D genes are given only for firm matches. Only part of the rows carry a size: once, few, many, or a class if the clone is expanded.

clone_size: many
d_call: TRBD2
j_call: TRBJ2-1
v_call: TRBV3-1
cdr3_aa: CASSQAPLAGGNEQFF
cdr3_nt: TGTGCCAGCAGCCAAGCCCCGCTAGCGGGGGGAAATGAGCAGTTCTTC

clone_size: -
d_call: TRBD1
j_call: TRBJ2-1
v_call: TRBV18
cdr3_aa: CASSLDRVINEQFF
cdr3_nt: TGTGCCAGCTCTCTGGACAGGGTCATTAATGAGCAGTTCTTC

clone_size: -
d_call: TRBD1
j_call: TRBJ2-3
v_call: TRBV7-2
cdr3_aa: CASSSTGRTDTQYF
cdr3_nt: TGTGCCAGCAGCTCGACAGGGCGCACAGATACGCAGTATTTT

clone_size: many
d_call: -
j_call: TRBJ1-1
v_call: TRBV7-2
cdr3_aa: CASSPGSETEAFF
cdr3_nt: TGTGCCAGCAGCCCGGGGTCGGAGACTGAAGCTTTCTTT

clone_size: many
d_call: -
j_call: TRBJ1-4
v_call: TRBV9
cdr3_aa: CASSVAPGVTNEKLFF
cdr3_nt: TGTGCCAGCAGCGTTGCTCCTGGGGTAACTAATGAAAAACTGTTTTTT

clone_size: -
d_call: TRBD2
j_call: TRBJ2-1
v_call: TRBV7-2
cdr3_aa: CASSPGGASGGREQFF
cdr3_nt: TGTGCCAGCAGCCCCGGAGGTGCTAGCGGGGGAAGGGAGCAGTTCTTC

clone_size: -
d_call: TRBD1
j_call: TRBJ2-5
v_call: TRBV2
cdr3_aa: CASNRDRKETQYF
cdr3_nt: TGTGCCAGCAACCGGGACAGAAAAGAGACCCAGTACTTC

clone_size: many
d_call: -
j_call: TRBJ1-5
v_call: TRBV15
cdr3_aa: CATSREGSLRSNQPQHF
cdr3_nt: TGTGCCACCAGCAGAGAGGGGTCCCTACGTAGCAATCAGCCCCAGCATTTT

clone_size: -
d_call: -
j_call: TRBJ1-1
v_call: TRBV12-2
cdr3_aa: CASRYRGSGYTEAFF
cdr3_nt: TGTGCAAGTCGCTACAGGGGTTCGGGTTACACTGAAGCTTTCTTT

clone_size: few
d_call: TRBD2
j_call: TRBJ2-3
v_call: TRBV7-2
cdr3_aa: CASSLSSGGADTQYF
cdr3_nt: TGTGCCAGCAGCTTATCTAGCGGGGGGGCGGATACGCAGTATTTT

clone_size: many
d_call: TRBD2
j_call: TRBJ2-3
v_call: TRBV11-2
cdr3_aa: CASSLAGGPWDTQYF
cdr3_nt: TGTGCCAGCAGCTTGGCGGGGGGGCCATGGGATACGCAGTATTTT

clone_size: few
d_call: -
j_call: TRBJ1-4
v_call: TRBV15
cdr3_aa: CATSRDRVDEKLFF
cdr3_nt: TGTGCCACCAGCAGAGATCGAGTGGATGAAAAACTGTTTTTT

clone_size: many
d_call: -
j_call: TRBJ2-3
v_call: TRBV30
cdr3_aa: CAWSVGRAAGDTQYF
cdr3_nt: TGTGCCTGGAGTGTGGGCAGGGCTGCAGGGGATACGCAGTATTTT

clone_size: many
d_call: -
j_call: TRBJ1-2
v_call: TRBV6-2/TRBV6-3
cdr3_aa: CASSYGSRGYTF
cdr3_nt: TGTGCCAGCAGTTACGGGTCTCGCGGCTACACCTTC

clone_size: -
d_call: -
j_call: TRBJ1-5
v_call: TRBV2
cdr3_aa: CASSLRGTQPQHF
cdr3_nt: TGTGCCAGCAGCCTAAGGGGGACTCAGCCCCAGCATTTT

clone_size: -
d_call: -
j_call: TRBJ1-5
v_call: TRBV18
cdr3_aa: CASSPAAGGDNQPQHF
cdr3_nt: TGTGCCAGCTCTCCGGCCGCGGGAGGTGACAATCAGCCCCAGCATTTT

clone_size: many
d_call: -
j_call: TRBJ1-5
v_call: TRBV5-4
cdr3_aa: CASSLAGLPNQPQHF
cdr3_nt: TGTGCCAGCAGCTTGGCTGGACTCCCGAATCAGCCCCAGCATTTT

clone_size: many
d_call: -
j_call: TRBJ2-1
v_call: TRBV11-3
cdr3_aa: CASSLEYNEQFF
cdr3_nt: TGTGCCAGCAGCTTAGAATACAATGAGCAGTTCTTC

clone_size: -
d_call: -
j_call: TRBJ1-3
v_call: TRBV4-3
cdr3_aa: CASSQEWAGGSGNTIYF
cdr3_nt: TGCGCCAGCAGCCAAGAATGGGCAGGAGGCTCTGGAAACACCATATATTTT

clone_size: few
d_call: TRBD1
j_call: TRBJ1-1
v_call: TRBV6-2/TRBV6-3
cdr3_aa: CASSSGQALNTEAFF
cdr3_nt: TGTGCCAGCAGTTCGGGACAGGCCCTGAACACTGAAGCTTTCTTT

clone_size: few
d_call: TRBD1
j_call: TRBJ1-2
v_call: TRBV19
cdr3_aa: CASVTGGADYGYTF
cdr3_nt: TGTGCCAGTGTGACAGGGGGCGCTGACTATGGCTACACCTTC

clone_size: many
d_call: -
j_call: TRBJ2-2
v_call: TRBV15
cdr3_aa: CATSRDLINTGELFF
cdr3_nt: TGTGCCACCAGCAGAGATCTGATCAACACCGGGGAGCTGTTTTTT

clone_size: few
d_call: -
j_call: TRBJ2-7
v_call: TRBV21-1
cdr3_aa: CASSISPGQGAGEQYF
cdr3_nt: TGTGCCAGCAGCATTTCCCCGGGACAGGGGGCTGGCGAGCAGTACTTC

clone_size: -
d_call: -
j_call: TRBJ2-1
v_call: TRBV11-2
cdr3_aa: CASSLDRDNEQFF
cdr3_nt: TGTGCCAGCAGCTTAGACAGAGACAATGAGCAGTTCTTC

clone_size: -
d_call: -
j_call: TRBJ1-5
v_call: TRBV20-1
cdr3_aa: CSAKPDSNSNQPQHF
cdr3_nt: TGCAGTGCCAAACCAGACAGTAATAGCAATCAGCCCCAGCATTTT

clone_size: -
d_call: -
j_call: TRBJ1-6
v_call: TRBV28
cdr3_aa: CASSPPGRTNSPLHF
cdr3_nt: TGTGCCAGCAGTCCCCCCGGCAGGACAAATTCACCCCTCCACTTT

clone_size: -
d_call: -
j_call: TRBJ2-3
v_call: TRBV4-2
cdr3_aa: CASSQEPADTQYF
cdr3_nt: TGTGCCAGCAGCCAAGAGCCAGCAGATACGCAGTATTTT

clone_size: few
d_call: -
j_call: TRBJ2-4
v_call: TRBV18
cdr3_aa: CASSLTGTRQNIQYF
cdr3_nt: TGTGCCAGCTCACTAACCGGGACTCGACAAAACATTCAGTACTTC

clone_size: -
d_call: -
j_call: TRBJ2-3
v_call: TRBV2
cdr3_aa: CASRLELSERSTDTQYF
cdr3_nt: TGTGCCAGCAGGCTAGAACTCTCTGAGCGGAGCACAGATACGCAGTATTTT

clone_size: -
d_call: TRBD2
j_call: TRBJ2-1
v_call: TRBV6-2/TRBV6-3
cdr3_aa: CASSYERGPYEQFF
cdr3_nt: TGTGCCAGCAGTTACGAGCGGGGCCCCTATGAGCAGTTCTTC

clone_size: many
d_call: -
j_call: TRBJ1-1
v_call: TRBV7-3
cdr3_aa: CASSLGMAGRTEAFF
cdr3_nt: TGTGCCAGCAGCTTAGGGATGGCAGGGCGCACTGAAGCTTTCTTT

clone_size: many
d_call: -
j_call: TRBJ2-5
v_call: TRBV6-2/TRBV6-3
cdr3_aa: CASSPTGTGTQYF
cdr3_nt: TGTGCCAGCTCTCCGACGGGGACGGGGACCCAGTACTTC

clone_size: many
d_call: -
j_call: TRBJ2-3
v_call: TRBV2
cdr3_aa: CASSEGGVHTQYF
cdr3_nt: TGTGCCAGCAGTGAAGGTGGGGTACATACGCAGTATTTT

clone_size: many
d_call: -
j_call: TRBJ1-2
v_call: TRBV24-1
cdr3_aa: CATSDEGGGDVGYTF
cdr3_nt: TGTGCCACCAGTGATGAAGGAGGAGGGGATGTAGGCTACACCTTC

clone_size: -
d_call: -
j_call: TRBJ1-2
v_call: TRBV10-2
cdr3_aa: CASSPGTYAPYGYTF
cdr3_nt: TGCGCCAGCAGTCCCGGGACATACGCTCCCTATGGCTACACCTTC

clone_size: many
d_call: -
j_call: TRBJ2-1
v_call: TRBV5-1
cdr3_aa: CASSLEVGEQFF
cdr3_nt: TGCGCCAGCAGCTTGGAGGTGGGTGAGCAGTTCTTC

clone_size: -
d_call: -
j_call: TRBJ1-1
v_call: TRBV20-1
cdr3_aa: CSAGQHVQETEAFF
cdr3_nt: TGCAGTGCTGGACAACACGTTCAGGAGACTGAAGCTTTCTTT

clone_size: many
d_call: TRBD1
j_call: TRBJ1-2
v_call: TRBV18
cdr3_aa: CASSPSEGASGYTF
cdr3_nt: TGTGCCAGCTCACCTTCGGAGGGGGCGTCTGGCTACACCTTC

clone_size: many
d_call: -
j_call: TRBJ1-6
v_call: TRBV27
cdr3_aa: CASSLSSQHSPLHF
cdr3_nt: TGTGCCAGCAGTTTATCGTCCCAACATTCACCCCTCCACTTT

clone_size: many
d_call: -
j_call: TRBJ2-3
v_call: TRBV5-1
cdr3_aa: CASSSGGSTDTQYF
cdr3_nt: TGCGCCAGCAGCTCCGGCGGATCCACAGATACGCAGTATTTT

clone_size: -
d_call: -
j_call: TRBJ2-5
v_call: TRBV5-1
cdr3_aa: CASSQRPSGGGETQYF
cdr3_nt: TGCGCCAGCAGCCAACGCCCGTCAGGGGGGGGAGAGACCCAGTACTTC

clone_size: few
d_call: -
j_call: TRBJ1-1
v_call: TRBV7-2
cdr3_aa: CASSLELNTEAFF
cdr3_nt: TGTGCCAGCAGCTTAGAACTCAACACTGAAGCTTTCTTT

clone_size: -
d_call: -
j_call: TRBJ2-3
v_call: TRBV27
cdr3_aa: CASSLRGGPYAQYF
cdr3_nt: TGTGCCAGCAGTTTGCGCGGGGGCCCGTATGCGCAGTATTTT

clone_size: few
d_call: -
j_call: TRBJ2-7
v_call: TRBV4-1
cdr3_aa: CASSQGETYEQYF
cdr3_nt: TGCGCCAGCAGCCAGGGCGAGACCTACGAGCAGTACTTC

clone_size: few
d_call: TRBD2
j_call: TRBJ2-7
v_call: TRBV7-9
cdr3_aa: CASSLASGVKGEQYF
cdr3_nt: TGTGCCAGCAGCTTAGCGAGCGGGGTGAAGGGCGAGCAGTACTTC

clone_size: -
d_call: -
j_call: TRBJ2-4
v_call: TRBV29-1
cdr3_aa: CSVEEDGKNIQYF
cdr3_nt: TGCAGCGTTGAGGAGGATGGTAAAAACATTCAGTACTTC

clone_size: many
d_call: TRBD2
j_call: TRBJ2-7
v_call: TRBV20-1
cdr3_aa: CSAREVGLAVGYEQYF
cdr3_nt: TGCAGTGCTAGAGAGGTCGGACTAGCGGTGGGCTACGAGCAGTACTTC

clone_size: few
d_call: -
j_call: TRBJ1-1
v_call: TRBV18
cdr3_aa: CASSPSGYGVGEAFF
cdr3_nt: TGTGCCAGCTCACCCTCCGGCTATGGGGTTGGTGAAGCTTTCTTT